This record covers a single T cell receptor beta chain. Its antigen remains unknown. Every CD8+ subset sample held a few hundred thousand flow-sorted cells, done in triplicate. The authors prepared UMI-labeled TRB cDNA libraries by 5' RACE. One entry per CDR3 protein, without DNA, is what TCRdb gives after re-calling the 5' RACE reads. The table lists around 84,000 distinct CDR3 sequences. This sample stems from a study of CXCR3-negative and CXCR3-positive naive CD8 T cells. Study-wide findings and caveats: TRB CDR3s of CXCR3-positive naive cells were more hydrophobic than those of CXCR3-negative naive cells. Unlike memory cells, which differed, naive CXCR3-negative and CXCR3-positive cells had similar TRBV-TRBJ usage. Naive subsets did not differ in surface CD5, and the authors estimated TCR strength using properties of the TRB CDR3.

Germline V lookup: CDR1 MGHDK, CDR2 SYGVNS. This CDR3 is built from 20 residues. This clonotype originated in a human donor in good health. Some clones in this sample may be carry-over from other donors' samples. V is TRBV25-1 and J is TRBJ2-3; TCRdb's D call, TRBD2, is unchecked because there is no DNA. The sample was naive CXCR3+ CD8+ T cells from blood. Subset denoted: CD45RO-CCR7+CD27+CD95- naive CD8+ T cells expressing CXCR3 (TNR3+). CDR3 loop: CASSERPGLAGGIGTDTQYF.